Included here is one T cell receptor (beta chain) sequence, with context. Its antigen remains unknown. This may come from a read error, since a much larger clone is one base off. Without the conserved terminal phenylalanine or tryptophan, this CDR3 likely stems from a read error. The diagnostic basis comprised clinical symptoms, serum thyroxine and TRAb, thyroid ultrasound and orbital computed tomography. This specimen comes from a study of T cells in Graves' hyperthyroidism and ophthalmopathy. Trimming cost V 5 bases and J 7 bases, with 9 bases left between them. In germline, CDR1 is SNHLY, CDR2 FYNNEI. The CDR3 length is 11 residues. What was amplified from RNA transcripts were TCR beta CDR3 regions. The TCR CDR3 first-round RT-PCR relied on the HTBI primer set. Via MiXCR, TCRdb re-called the multiplex PCR reads, giving one row per CDR3 protein. The sample yields roughly 380,000 distinct CDR3 sequences, roughly 13% seen once.

General study findings and limits: Peripheral blood also featured most of the thyroid clonotypes expanded above 0.001.

This chain links TRBV2 with TRBJ2-7; unclear D gene. Sequenced material: blood. This clonotype was obtained from a young man with Graves' hyperthyroidism that later progressed to Graves' ophthalmopathy. The CDR3 here is CASSKWVEQYL. CDR3 nucleotide sequence: TGTGCCAGCAGTAAATGGGTTGAGCAGTACCTC.